This entry lists 12 T cell receptor beta chains sequenced from one sample in a study of blood T cells in healthy people across ages. With a J-beta primer mix and a sample-barcoded 5' primer, a second PCR ran about 7 to 11 cycles. TCRdb re-derived calls from the 5' RACE reads in MiXCR, one entry per CDR3 protein. This table has fewer than 1.5 million distinct CDR3 sequences, approximately 38% appearing once. Sample: blood. All receptors come from a young woman in good health.

The chain carries TRBV12-3 or TRBV12-4 and TRBJ2-3; D unclear. The CDR3 runs 13 residues. Trimming pared 5 bases from V and 6 bases from J, leaving 12 bases between. The CDR3 bases are TGTGCCAGCAGTGTGGGGTTTTCGGATACGCAGTATTTT. Residues: CASSVGFSDTQYF.

This clonotype was observed a few times. V gene TRBV20-1 combines with J gene TRBJ2-7; 7 bases match TRBD2. V lost 0 bases to trimming and J lost 3 bases; unmatched junction nucleotides: 5. CDR1 is DFQATT and CDR2 is SNEGSKA in the germline V gene (reference sequence). The CDR3 sequence is 14 residues long. CDR3 in DNA: TGCAGTGCTAGAGACCGGGAGGAACGCTACGAGCAGTACTTC. Its translation is CSARDREERYEQYF.

V usage is TRBV27 and J usage is TRBJ2-7; D remains ambiguous. This CDR3 has 13 residues. Germline V CDR1 and CDR2: MNHEY, SMNVEV (reference sequence). V lost 6 bases and J lost 2, with 11 bases in between. The CDR3 is CASSRFVAYEQYF. CDR3 coding DNA: TGTGCCAGCAGCAGGTTTGTTGCCTACGAGCAGTACTTC.

This clonotype was counted at least ten times. The V and J genes are TRBV27 and TRBJ2-7; the D gene could be TRBD1 or TRBD2 (5 bases each). The V and J ends lost 0 bases and 0 bases respectively, with 9 bases between them. Germline loops: CDR1 MNHEY, CDR2 SMNVEV (reference sequence). The CDR3 is made up of 15 amino acids. The CDR3 bases are TGTGCCAGCAGTTTATCGAGGGGCAGCTCCTACGAGCAGTACTTC. This gives the protein CASSLSRGSSYEQYF.

The chain is built from TRBV18 and TRBJ2-1; TRBD1 might be the D (6 bases). Germline values: CDR1 KGHSH, CDR2 LQKENI. The CDR3 length is 15 residues. Deletions cut 6 bases from V and 4 bases from J, with 16 bases between. In DNA, the CDR3 is TGTGCCAGCTCCCAAGGACAGAAGACTTACAATGAGCAGTTCTTC. Its translation is CASSQGQKTYNEQFF.

The chain joins TRBV20-1 to TRBJ2-1; possibly TRBD2 for D (6 bases). Germline CDR1 reads DFQATT; CDR2 reads SNEGSKA (reference sequence). The V end was cut by 0 bases, the J end by 9 bases, with 15 bases between. CDR3 length equals 14 residues. CDR3 residues: CSAREVPAGGEQFF. CDR3 DNA sequence: TGCAGTGCTAGAGAGGTCCCGGCCGGGGGTGAGCAGTTCTTC.

The chain employs TRBV7-8 and TRBJ2-4; maybe TRBD2 (6 bases). V dropped 3 bases and J dropped 0 bases, with 12 bases sitting between them. The CDR3 spans 16 residues. Per germline, CDR1 SGHVS and CDR2 FQNEAQ. CDR3 sequence (DNA): TGTGCCAGCAGCTTTTTTCCGGGGGTAGCCAAAAACATTCAGTACTTC. Encoded protein: CASSFFPGVAKNIQYF.

The CDR3 loop is CASNGVTDTQYF. In nucleotides, the CDR3 is TGTGCCAGCAACGGAGTCACAGATACGCAGTATTTT. The chain recombines TRBV6-2 or TRBV6-3 with TRBJ2-3, with D uncertain. V gave up 7 bases and J gave up 2 bases, with 7 bases separating them. CDR3 length: 12 amino acids. Germline V lookup: CDR1 MNHEY, CDR2 SVGEGT.

V is TRBV20-1 and J is TRBJ2-1, with 9 bases fitting TRBD2. This CDR3 has 14 residues. V gave up 7 bases and J gave up 7 bases; unmatched junction bases: 11. CDR1 DFQATT and CDR2 SNEGSKA come from the germline V gene (reference sequence). The CDR3 spells CSGTRLAGYNEQFF. DNA for the CDR3: TGCAGTGGGACAAGGCTAGCGGGGTATAATGAGCAGTTCTTC.

V and J are TRBV27 and TRBJ2-3; the match to TRBD2 covers 8 bases. The V gene end was trimmed by 6 bases and the J gene end by 2 bases; junction bases not matched to a gene: 13. Per germline, CDR1 MNHEY and CDR2 SMNVEV (reference sequence). CDR3 length: 17 amino acids. CDR3 region: CASSLLGSGINTDTQYF. CDR3 nucleotide sequence: TGTGCCAGCAGCCTTCTGGGTAGCGGGATTAACACAGATACGCAGTATTTT.

This clonotype was seen a few times. The chain has TRBV5-1 and TRBJ2-3; D is undetermined. Trimming removed 5 bases at V and 2 bases at J, with 6 bases between. CDR3 length: 12 amino acids. Germline V gene sequence: CDR1 SGHRS, CDR2 YFSETQ. The CDR3 spells CASRPNTDTQYF. The DNA of the CDR3 is TGCGCCAGCAGGCCGAACACAGATACGCAGTATTTT.

This clonotype is a singleton in its sample. This chain links TRBV7-8 with TRBJ1-1; D gene ambiguous. Trimming took 5 bases from V and 3 from J, leaving 10 bases between them. Germline-derived CDR1 and CDR2 are SGHVS and FQNEAQ. CDR3 length: 13 residues. The CDR3 reads CASSAGRYTEAFF. The DNA for the CDR3 is TGTGCCAGCAGCGCGGGCAGATACACTGAAGCTTTCTTT.